These 6 T cell receptor beta chains came from one sample sequenced in a study of CD8+ T cells in alopecia areata. Extraction and reverse transcription of RNA yielded cDNA as the sequencing template. The table came from immunoSEQ multiplex PCR; TCRdb's copy has only in-frame clones and leaves some out. The data show about 130,000 clones, approximately 49% seen once. Sequencing was performed on CD8+ T cells sorted from blood, taken at week 0. All receptors derive from a human donor with alopecia areata.

This chain links TRBV7-8 with TRBJ2-1; 8 nucleotides line up with TRBD1. CDR1 and CDR2 from the germline V gene are SGHVS and FQNEAQ. This CDR3 contains 15 residues. Germline trimming cut 5 bases from V and 6 bases from J; bases unmatched to any gene: 9. CDR3 DNA: TGTGCCAGCAGCCAACCCCCAGGACAGGGCAATGAGCAGTTCTTC. Its translation: CASSQPPGQGNEQFF.

CDR3 in amino acids: CATSRDRTDTQYF. DNA of the CDR3: TGTGCCACCAGCAGAGATCGGACAGATACGCAGTATTTT. The chain recombines TRBV15 with TRBJ2-3; no definite D call. The CDR3 is 13 residues long. Trimming took 0 bases from V and 3 from J, leaving 4 bases between them. Germline CDR1 LNHNV, CDR2 YYDKDF (reference sequence).

Only a few counts were recorded for this clone. CDR3 amino acids: CASSKPGHGRTDTQYF. The CDR3, as DNA: TGTGCCAGCAGTAAACCGGGACACGGGCGAACAGATACGCAGTATTTT. This sequence joins TRBV2 and TRBJ2-3; D possibly corresponds to TRBD1 (6 bases). CDR3 length: 16 amino acids. Between the trimmed V and J ends, which lost 5 bases and 3 bases, there was a span of 18 bases. Looked up from germline, CDR1 is SNHLY and CDR2 is FYNNEI.

The chain is built from TRBV29-1 and TRBJ1-2; the D is unclear. Germline V gene sequence: CDR1 SQVTM, CDR2 ANQGSEA. V gave up 1 base and J gave up 4 bases, with 7 bases separating them. This CDR3 region has 12 residues. CDR3 coding DNA: TGCAGCGTTGAAGGCCAAAGCTATGGCTACACCTTC. Its protein is CSVEGQSYGYTF.

This clone was recorded a few times. The V gene is TRBV4-3, the J gene TRBJ2-5, with 10 bases that match TRBD2. The CDR3 extends over 15 amino acids. Germline V gene sequence: CDR1 LGHNA, CDR2 YSLEER. Unmatched junction bases numbered 5, after V lost 2 bases and J lost 5 bases. CDR3 DNA: TGCGCCAGCAGCCAACTCCTAGCGGGGGAGGAGACCCAGTACTTC. Protein: CASSQLLAGEETQYF.

The chain is built from TRBV5-4 and TRBJ1-1; TRBD1 matches 9 bases. The J segment lost 1 base and the V segment lost 3 bases, leaving 4 bases of the junction unmatched. The CDR3 contains 15 residues. Germline CDR1 and CDR2: SGHNT and YYREEE (reference sequence). CDR3 sequence: CASSYGQGWNTEAFF. The CDR3 region has the DNA TGTGCCAGCAGCTATGGACAGGGGTGGAACACTGAAGCTTTCTTT.